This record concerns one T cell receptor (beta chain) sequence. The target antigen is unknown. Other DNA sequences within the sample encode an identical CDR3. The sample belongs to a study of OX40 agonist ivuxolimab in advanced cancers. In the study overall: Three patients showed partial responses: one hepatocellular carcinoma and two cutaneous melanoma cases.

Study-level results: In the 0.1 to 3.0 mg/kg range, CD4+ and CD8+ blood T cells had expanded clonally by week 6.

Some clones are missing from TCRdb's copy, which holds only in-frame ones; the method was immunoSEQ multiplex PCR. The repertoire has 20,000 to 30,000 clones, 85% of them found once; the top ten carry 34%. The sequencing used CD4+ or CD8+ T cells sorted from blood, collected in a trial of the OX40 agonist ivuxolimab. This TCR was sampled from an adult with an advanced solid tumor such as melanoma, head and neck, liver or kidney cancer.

Here the CDR3 DNA reads TGTGCCAGCAGAGGGACAGGGCTAACTGAAGCTTTCTTT. Residues: CASRGTGLTEAFF. This rearrangement joins TRBV27 to TRBJ1-1, with TRBD1 matching 9 bases. From germline, CDR1 is MNHEY and CDR2 SMNVEV (reference sequence). This CDR3 comprises 13 residues. V trimming: 6 bases; J trimming: 5 bases; junction bases outside the gene matches: 4.